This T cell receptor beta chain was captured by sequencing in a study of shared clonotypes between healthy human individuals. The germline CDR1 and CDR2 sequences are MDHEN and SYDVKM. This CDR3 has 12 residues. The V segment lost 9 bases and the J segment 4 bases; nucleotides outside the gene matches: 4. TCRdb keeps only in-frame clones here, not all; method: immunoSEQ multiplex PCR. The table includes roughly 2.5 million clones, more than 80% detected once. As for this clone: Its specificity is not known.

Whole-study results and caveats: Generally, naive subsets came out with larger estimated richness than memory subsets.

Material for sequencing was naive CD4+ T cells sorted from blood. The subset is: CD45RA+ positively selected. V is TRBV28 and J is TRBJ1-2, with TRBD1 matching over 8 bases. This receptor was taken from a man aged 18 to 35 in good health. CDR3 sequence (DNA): TGTGCCAGTGGACAGGGATCCTATGGCTACACCTTC. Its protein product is CASGQGSYGYTF.